This T cell receptor (beta chain) is from a study of OX40 agonist ivuxolimab in advanced cancers. In the study overall: It was permissible to have had prior anti-PD-1, anti-PD-L1 or anti-CTLA-4 therapy, and around 40% had some. Of the patients, three showed partial responses, one with hepatocellular carcinoma and two with cutaneous melanoma. General study points: In CD8+ T cells, expanded clones were on average more numerous than in CD4+.

Data came from immunoSEQ multiplex PCR; TCRdb stores just in-frame clones and leaves some out. The table lists tens of thousands of clones, roughly 84% of them singletons. The V segment lost 3 bases and the J segment 4 bases; nucleotides outside the gene matches: 8. The CDR3 loop spans 15 amino acids. Germline CDR1 reads MNHEY; CDR2 reads SMNVEV (reference sequence). Worth noting for this clone: Its antigen is currently unknown.

People who had autoimmune disease history or systemic immunosuppression were excluded. The chain employs TRBV27 and TRBJ2-7, with 8 bases identical to TRBD1. Sequenced material: CD4+ or CD8+ T cells sorted from blood, taken in a trial of the OX40 agonist ivuxolimab. The origin of this receptor is an adult with an advanced solid tumor such as melanoma, head and neck, liver or kidney cancer. This CDR3 is CASSFYSGQVYEQYF. CDR3 DNA sequence: TGTGCCAGCAGTTTTTACTCGGGACAGGTTTACGAGCAGTACTTC.